Sequencing of this TCR beta chain was carried out in a study of T cells after yellow fever vaccination. The 5'RACE template-switching step produced TCR cDNA and added a universal primer site and UMIs. TCRdb re-called the 5' RACE reads with MiXCR, one entry per CDR3 protein. This table has around 300,000 distinct CDR3 sequences, roughly 4.3% appearing once. This clonotype was observed at least ten times. Sequencing used PBMCs, obtained 15 days after the yellow fever booster vaccination. This receptor was obtained from a man between 18 and 29 years old who received the YFV17D yellow fever vaccine.

CDR3 sequence reads: CSARDSRGPYEQYV. CDR3 coding DNA: TGCAGTGCTAGAGATTCCCGTGGGCCCTACGAGCAGTACGTC. The chain employs TRBV20-1 and TRBJ2-7; D call uncertain. CDR1 is DFQATT, CDR2 SNEGSKA, per germline (reference sequence). V lost 0 bases, J lost 2 bases, and 11 bases lay in between. The CDR3 has 14 residues.